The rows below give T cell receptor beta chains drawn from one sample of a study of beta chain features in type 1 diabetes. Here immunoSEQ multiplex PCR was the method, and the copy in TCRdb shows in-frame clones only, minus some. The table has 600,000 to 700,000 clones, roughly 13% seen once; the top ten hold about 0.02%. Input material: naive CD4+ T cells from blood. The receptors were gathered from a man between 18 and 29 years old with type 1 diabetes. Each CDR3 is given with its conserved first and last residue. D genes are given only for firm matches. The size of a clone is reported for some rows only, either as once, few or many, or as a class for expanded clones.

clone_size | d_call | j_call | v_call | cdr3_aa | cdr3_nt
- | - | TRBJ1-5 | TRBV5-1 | CASSLKAGTNQPQHF | TGCGCCAGCAGCTTGAAGGCAGGGACGAATCAGCCCCAGCATTTT
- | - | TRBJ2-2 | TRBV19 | CASSETGPTGELFF | TGTGCCAGTAGTGAGACAGGCCCCACCGGGGAGCTGTTTTTT
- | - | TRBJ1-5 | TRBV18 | CASSPSTPDQPQHF | TGTGCCAGCTCACCATCCACACCGGATCAGCCCCAGCATTTT
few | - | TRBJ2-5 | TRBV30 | CAWSVLGEETQYF | TGTGCCTGGAGTGTACTAGGGGAAGAGACCCAGTACTTC
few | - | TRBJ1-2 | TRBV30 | CAWSKGGYGYTF | TGTGCCTGGAGTAAAGGCGGCTATGGCTACACCTTC
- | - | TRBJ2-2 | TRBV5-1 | CASTLSLANTGELFF | TGCGCCAGCACGCTGAGTCTAGCGAACACCGGGGAGCTGTTTTTT
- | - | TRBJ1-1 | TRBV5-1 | CASSLASSGDTEAFF | TGCGCCAGCAGCTTGGCCTCTTCGGGGGACACTGAAGCTTTCTTT
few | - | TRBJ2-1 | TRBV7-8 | CASSWWTILPLNNEQFF | TGTGCCAGCAGCTGGTGGACAATACTTCCCTTAAACAATGAGCAGTTCTTC
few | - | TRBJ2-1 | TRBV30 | CAWSVGHDNEQFF | TGTGCCTGGAGTGTAGGCCATGATAATGAGCAGTTCTTC
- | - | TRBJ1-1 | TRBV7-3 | CASSSDGGVTEAFF | TGTGCCAGCAGCTCCGACGGCGGGGTAACTGAAGCTTTCTTT
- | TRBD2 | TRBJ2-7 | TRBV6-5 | CASAAGREYEQYF | TGTGCCAGCGCCGCAGGGAGGGAGTACGAGCAGTACTTC
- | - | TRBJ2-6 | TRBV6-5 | CASRAPGAGANVLTF | TGTGCCAGCAGAGCCCCAGGGGCCGGGGCCAACGTCCTGACTTTC
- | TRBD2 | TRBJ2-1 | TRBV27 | CASSGLAGSSSYNEQFF | TGTGCCAGCAGTGGACTAGCGGGATCCAGCTCCTACAATGAGCAGTTCTTC
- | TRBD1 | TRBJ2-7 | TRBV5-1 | CASSLSTGGNYEQYF | TGCGCCAGCAGCTTATCTACAGGGGGGAACTACGAGCAGTACTTC
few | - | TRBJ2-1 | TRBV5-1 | CASSPGPREMNNEQFF | TGCGCCAGCAGCCCTGGCCCCAGGGAAATGAACAATGAGCAGTTCTTC
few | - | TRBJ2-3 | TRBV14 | CASSQARTRTDTQYF | TGTGCCAGCAGCCAAGCGCGAACTCGCACAGATACGCAGTATTTT
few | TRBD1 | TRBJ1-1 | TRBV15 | CATSTLDRDFTEAFF | TGTGCCACCAGCACCCTCGACAGGGATTTCACTGAAGCTTTCTTT
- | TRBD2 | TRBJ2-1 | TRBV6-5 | CASSYTSGGENNEQFF | TGTGCCAGCAGTTACACGAGCGGGGGGGAGAACAATGAGCAGTTCTTC
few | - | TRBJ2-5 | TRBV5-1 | CASSLTETQYF | TGCGCCAGCAGCTTGACGGAGACCCAGTACTTC
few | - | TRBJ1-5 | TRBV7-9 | CASSPLLAGHQPQHF | TGTGCCAGCAGCCCACTCTTGGCAGGGCATCAGCCCCAGCATTTT
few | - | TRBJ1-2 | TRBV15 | CATSTSGWAHGYTF | TGTGCCACCAGTACAAGTGGGTGGGCGCATGGCTACACCTTC
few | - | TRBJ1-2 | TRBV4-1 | CASSQPTTGRRDYGYTF | TGCGCCAGCAGCCAACCAACTACAGGGAGACGGGACTATGGCTACACCTTC
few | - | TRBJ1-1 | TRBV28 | CASSWGLQVNTEAFF | TGTGCCAGCAGTTGGGGACTACAGGTGAACACTGAAGCTTTCTTT